This T cell receptor beta chain was sequenced in a study of T cells in localized non-small cell lung cancer. As to this clone: Its matching antigen is unknown.

Measured with immunoSEQ multiplex PCR; TCRdb has only the in-frame clones, and not every one. The data hold 45,000 to 60,000 clones, with under 85% observed a single time. The CDR3 length is 13 residues. The V end was cut by 2 bases, the J end by 3 bases, with 7 bases between. Germline V CDR1 and CDR2: SGHTA, FQGNSA. Study-wide findings and caveats: Appearing in adjacent lung were a median roughly 57 of the top 100 tumor clones. Compared with tumor, uninvolved adjacent lung displayed greater T cell clonality, ranking highest overall. Density of T cells in blood, when higher, went with longer overall survival.

This chain joins TRBV7-2 and TRBJ2-5; D call uncertain. This sample comprised peripheral blood, obtained before any cancer treatment. The receptor was isolated from a female donor older than 55 with stage II squamous cell lung carcinoma. The chain's CDR3 is CASSLLREETQYF. The CDR3 DNA follows: TGTGCCAGCAGCTTATTAAGGGAAGAGACCCAGTACTTC.